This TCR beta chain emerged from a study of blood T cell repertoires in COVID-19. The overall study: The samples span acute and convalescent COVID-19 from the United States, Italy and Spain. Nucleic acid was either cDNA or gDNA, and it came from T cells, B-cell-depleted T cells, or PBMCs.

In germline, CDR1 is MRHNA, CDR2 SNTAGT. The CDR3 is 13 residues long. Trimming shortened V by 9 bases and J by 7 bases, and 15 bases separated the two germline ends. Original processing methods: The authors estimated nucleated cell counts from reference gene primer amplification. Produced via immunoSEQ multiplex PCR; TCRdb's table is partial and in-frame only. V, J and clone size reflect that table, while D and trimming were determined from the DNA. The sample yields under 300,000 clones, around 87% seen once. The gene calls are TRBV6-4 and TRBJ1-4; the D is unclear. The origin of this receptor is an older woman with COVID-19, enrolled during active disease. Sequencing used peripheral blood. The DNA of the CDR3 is TGTGCCAGTAGCCCGGAATTGGGTGAAAAACTGTTTTTT. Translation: CASSPELGEKLFF.